This T cell receptor (beta chain) was recorded in a study of radiation and T cells in renal cell carcinoma. The time point here: blood 4 weeks post-SBRT, at nephrectomy. The treatment is: 15 Gy SBRT to primary tumor, nephrectomy 4 weeks later. Broader study findings: Pretreatment tumor biopsies were lacking, so baseline clonotypes are unknown.

Repertoires were generated with immunoSEQ multiplex PCR, while TCRdb's copy carries only in-frame clones and drops some. The table lists approximately 150,000 clones, around 88% of them singletons. V lost 1 base and J lost 3, with 16 bases in between. Germline CDR1 reads SGHDT; CDR2 reads YYEEEE. This CDR3 has 17 residues. In the case of this clone: Antigen: not known.

The chain uses TRBV5-6 and TRBJ2-2; D possibly corresponds to TRBD1 (6 bases). The TCR originated in a woman aged 50 to 60 with renal cell carcinoma. Sequencing used blood, obtained from a patient whose treatment included radiotherapy and nephrectomy. The CDR3 spells CASSLFLRGYDTGELFF. Written as DNA, the CDR3 is TGTGCCAGCAGCTTGTTTCTGAGGGGGTACGACACCGGGGAGCTGTTTTTT.